Detailed here is one T cell receptor beta chain. This sample stems from a study of blood T cells in healthy people across ages. Trimming at V came to 2 bases and at J to 1 base, leaving 2 bases not matched to a gene. Looked up from germline, CDR1 is DFQATT and CDR2 is SNEGSKA (reference sequence). CDR3 length equals 14 residues. The use of a sample-barcoded 5' primer and a J-beta primer mix characterized a second PCR of about 7 to 12 cycles. TCRdb fed the 5' RACE reads into MiXCR, producing one record per CDR3 protein. The sample lists just under 750,000 distinct CDR3 sequences, 22% occurring once. This sequence originates from a man in his 70s in good health. The J gene is TRBJ2-5, the V gene TRBV20-1, with 9 bases aligning to TRBD2. Sequencing was performed on blood. The chain's CDR3 is CSARPSGVQETQYF. As DNA, the CDR3 is TGCAGTGCTAGACCTAGCGGGGTCCAAGAGACCCAGTACTTC.